This TCR beta chain was captured in a study of T cell responses to AZD1222 COVID-19 vaccine. The V end lost 5 bases, the J end lost 0 bases, and 2 bases lay between the germline ends. This CDR3 has 11 amino acids. Germline V gives CDR1 DFQATT, CDR2 SNEGSKA (reference sequence). TCRdb's table, derived via immunoSEQ multiplex PCR, lists solely in-frame clones and lacks some. The sample carries 250,000 to 300,000 clones, around 92% recorded once. Second-dose schedules of about 4 or about 12 weeks were combined. As for this clone: Its target is not known.

Study-level points and caveats: Following two doses of AZD1222, Spike-specific TCR breadth and depth rose. A reported finding is that nearly half of spike-specific TCRs target unmutated variant regions.

The sequence derives from an adult who received the AZD1222 COVID-19 vaccine. V usage is TRBV20-1 and J usage is TRBJ1-5; D is unclear. Specimen: peripheral blood, collected 28 days after the second AZD1222 dose. The CDR3 DNA is TGCAGTGCTTCTAGCAATCAGCCCCAGCATTTT. Amino acids: CSASSNQPQHF.